The 14 T cell receptor beta chains listed next were all sequenced from one sample in a study of CD8 T cells in Susac syndrome. RNA amounts of about 0.5 to 1 ug underwent reverse transcription with random hexamers. TCRdb analysed the immunoSEQ multiplex PCR reads with MiXCR anew, one entry per CDR3 protein. The sample records 100,000 to 150,000 distinct CDR3 sequences, about 92% being singletons. Sequencing was done on a sample of CD4+ T cells from PBMCs. These TCRs come from a human donor with multiple sclerosis.

The rearrangement joins TRBV20-1 to TRBJ1-1, with D perhaps TRBD1 (5 bases). The CDR3 spans 12 residues. Germline V gene lookup returns CDR1 DFQATT and CDR2 SNEGSKA (reference sequence). Trimming stripped 7 bases from V and 6 bases from J, with 15 bases between. The CDR3 loop reads CSGVGGSAEAFF. The CDR3 DNA follows: TGCAGTGGGGTCGGGGGTTCGGCTGAAGCTTTCTTT.

This chain connects TRBV19 to TRBJ2-7; no firm D call. There are 13 residues in the CDR3. Germline V CDR1 and CDR2: LNHDA, SQIVND (reference sequence). Trimming pared 5 bases from V and 2 bases from J, leaving 10 bases between. CDR3 loop: CASSLDAAYEQYF. DNA of the CDR3: TGTGCCAGTAGTTTGGACGCTGCCTACGAGCAGTACTTC.

The chain carries TRBV5-6 and TRBJ2-3, with 7 bases aligning to TRBD2. Germline V CDR1 and CDR2: SGHDT, YYEEEE. The CDR3 has 13 residues. Trimming at V came to 4 bases and at J to 2 bases, leaving 1 base not matched to a gene. The CDR3: CASSGDYTDTQYF. DNA of the CDR3: TGTGCCAGCAGCGGGGACTACACAGATACGCAGTATTTT.

This chain joins TRBV20-1 and TRBJ2-5; 10 bases agree with TRBD1. CDR1 is DFQATT and CDR2 is SNEGSKA in the germline V gene (reference sequence). J lost 1 base, V lost 3 bases, and 5 bases had no gene match. This CDR3 is built from 15 residues. Written as DNA, the CDR3 is TGCAGTGCTAGCTACCGGGACAGGGGCCAAGAGACCCAGTACTTC. Its protein product is CSASYRDRGQETQYF.

The chain employs TRBV2 and TRBJ2-1, with 8 bases matching TRBD2. The CDR3 loop spans 20 amino acids. Per the germline V gene, CDR1 is SNHLY and CDR2 is FYNNEI. V lost 3 bases and J lost 0; bases outside the gene matches: 16. Here the CDR3 DNA reads TGTGCCAGCAGTGATCTATTTGGGACTAGACGTACTAGCTCCTACAATGAGCAGTTCTTC. This gives the protein CASSDLFGTRRTSSYNEQFF.

The J gene is TRBJ1-6, the V gene TRBV4-3, with D unresolved. Between the trimmed V and J ends, which lost 0 bases and 6 bases, there was a span of 9 bases. The CDR3 loop spans 15 amino acids. CDR1 and CDR2 from the germline V gene are LGHNA and YSLEER. The CDR3, as DNA: TGCGCCAGCAGCCAAGAGGGCGGGGTTAATTCACCCCTCCACTTT. Its protein product is CASSQEGGVNSPLHF.

The chain has TRBV9 and TRBJ2-2, with 8 positions matching TRBD1. The CDR3 loop spans 16 amino acids. V lost 4 bases and J lost 3; bases outside the gene matches: 8. Looked up from germline, CDR1 is SGDLS and CDR2 is YYNGEE. CDR3: CASSLRTGKDTGELFF. DNA of the CDR3: TGTGCCAGCAGCCTGCGGACAGGGAAGGACACCGGGGAGCTGTTTTTT.

V is TRBV3-1 and J is TRBJ2-2; TRBD1 matches at 8 bases. The CDR3 has 15 residues. The V and J ends lost 4 bases and 2 bases, in that order; junction bases with no gene match: 3. Germline V gene data show CDR1 as LGHDT and CDR2 as YNNKEL (reference sequence). The CDR3 sequence: CASSLGQGNTGELFF. The CDR3, as DNA: TGTGCCAGCAGCCTCGGACAGGGCAACACCGGGGAGCTGTTTTTT. The whole variable domain, filled in from reference TRBV3-1 and TRBJ2-2, reads DTAVSQTPKYLVTQMGNDKSIKCEQNLGHDTMYWYKQDSKKFLKIMFSYNNKELIINETVPNRFSPKSPDKAHLNLHINSLELGDSAVYFCASSLGQGNTGELFFGEGSRLTVL.

J is TRBJ1-6 and V is TRBV20-1; D possibly corresponds to TRBD1 (6 bases). The CDR3 extends over 17 amino acids. V gave up 4 bases and J gave up 0 bases, with 16 bases separating them. Looked up from germline, CDR1 is DFQATT and CDR2 is SNEGSKA (reference sequence). CDR3 DNA: TGCAGTGCTATACCAAGACAGGCGAGCTCCTATAATTCACCCCTCCACTTT. Residues: CSAIPRQASSYNSPLHF.

The chain joins TRBV15 to TRBJ2-7; a possible D gene is TRBD2 (5 bases). Germline V gene lookup returns CDR1 LNHNV and CDR2 YYDKDF (reference sequence). V was trimmed by 0 bases and J by 1 base, leaving 16 bases between them. The CDR3 sequence is 17 residues long. The CDR3 DNA sequence: TGTGCCACCAGCAGAGACAGCGGACGTCGACTATCCTACGAGCAGTACTTC. Protein sequence: CATSRDSGRRLSYEQYF.

The rearrangement uses TRBV5-1 and TRBJ2-5; no clear D. The germline V gene encodes CDR1 SGHRS and CDR2 YFSETQ. This CDR3 has 14 amino acids. V was pared by 3 bases and J by 5 bases, with 14 bases between. CDR3 loop: CASSYLTEPETQYF. The CDR3 nucleotides read TGCGCCAGCAGCTATCTGACGGAGCCGGAGACCCAGTACTTC.

V and J are TRBV29-1 and TRBJ1-1; D is undetermined. Germline lookup yields CDR1 SQVTM and CDR2 ANQGSEA. Trimming took off 8 bases at V and 1 base at J, with 11 bases between the two ends. CDR3 size: 12 residues. Here the CDR3 DNA reads TGCAGCTACGTTAGGCAGAACACTGAAGCTTTCTTT. This codes for CSYVRQNTEAFF.

The rearrangement uses TRBV5-1 and TRBJ1-1; D is undetermined. This CDR3 spans 13 amino acids. Trimming left V 0 bases short and J 6 bases short, with 9 bases between. Germline CDR1 and CDR2: SGHRS and YFSETQ. CDR3 sequence reads: CASSLASGSEAFF. CDR3 coding DNA: TGCGCCAGCAGCTTGGCGTCCGGTTCTGAAGCTTTCTTT.

The chain links TRBV7-8 to TRBJ1-2; possibly TRBD1 for D (6 bases). There are 14 residues in the CDR3. Germline-derived CDR1 and CDR2 are SGHVS and FQNEAQ. Trimming removed 4 bases at V and 8 bases at J, with 17 bases between. The CDR3 DNA is TGTGCCAGCAGCTACCGACCAGGGGCGGAGGGCTACACCTTC. It is translated as CASSYRPGAEGYTF.